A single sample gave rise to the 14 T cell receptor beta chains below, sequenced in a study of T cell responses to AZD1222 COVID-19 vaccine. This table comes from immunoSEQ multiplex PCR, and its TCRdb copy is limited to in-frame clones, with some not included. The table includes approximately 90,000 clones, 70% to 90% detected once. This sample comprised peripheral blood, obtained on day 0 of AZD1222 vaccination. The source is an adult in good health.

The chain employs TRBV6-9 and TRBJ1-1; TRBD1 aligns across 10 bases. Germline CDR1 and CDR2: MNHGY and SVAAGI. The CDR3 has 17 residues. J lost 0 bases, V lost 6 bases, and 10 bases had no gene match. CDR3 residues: CASRHGTGESVNTEAFF. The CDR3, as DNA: TGTGCCAGCAGACATGGGACAGGGGAGTCGGTGAACACTGAAGCTTTCTTT.

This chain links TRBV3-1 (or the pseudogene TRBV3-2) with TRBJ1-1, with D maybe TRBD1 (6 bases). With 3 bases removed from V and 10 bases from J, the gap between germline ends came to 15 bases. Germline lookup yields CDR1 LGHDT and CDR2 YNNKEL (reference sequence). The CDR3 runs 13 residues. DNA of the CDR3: TGTGCCAGCAGCCAGTGGACAGCGTATGGAGCTTTCTTT. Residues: CASSQWTAYGAFF.

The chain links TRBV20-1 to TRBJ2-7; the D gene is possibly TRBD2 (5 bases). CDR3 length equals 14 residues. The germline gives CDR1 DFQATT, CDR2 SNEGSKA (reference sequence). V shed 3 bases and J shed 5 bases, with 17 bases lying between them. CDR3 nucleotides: TGCAGTGCTAGTTCGCCGGGGTTTAGGGACGAGCAGTACTTC. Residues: CSASSPGFRDEQYF.

CDR3 bases: TGTGCCAGGGAAGGGGACAGACCCTACGAGCAGTACTTC. Translation gives CAREGDRPYEQYF. V is TRBV2 and J is TRBJ2-7, with 7 bases matching TRBD1. This CDR3 region has 13 residues. The V and J ends lost 9 bases and 2 bases, in that order; junction bases with no gene match: 7. Germline values: CDR1 SNHLY, CDR2 FYNNEI.

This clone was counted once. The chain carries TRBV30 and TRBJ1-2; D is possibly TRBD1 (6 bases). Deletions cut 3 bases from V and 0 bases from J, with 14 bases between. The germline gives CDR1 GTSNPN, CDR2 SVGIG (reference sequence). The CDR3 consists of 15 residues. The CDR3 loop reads CAWSVGGTTNYGYTF. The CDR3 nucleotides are TGTGCCTGGAGCGTAGGGGGTACCACTAACTATGGCTACACCTTC.

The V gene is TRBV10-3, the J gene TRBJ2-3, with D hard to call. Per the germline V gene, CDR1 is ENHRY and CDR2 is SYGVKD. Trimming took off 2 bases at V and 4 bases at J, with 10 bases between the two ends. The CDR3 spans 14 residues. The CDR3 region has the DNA TGTGCCATCAGTGAGGGTAGTAACCCAGATACGCAGTATTTT. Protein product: CAISEGSNPDTQYF.

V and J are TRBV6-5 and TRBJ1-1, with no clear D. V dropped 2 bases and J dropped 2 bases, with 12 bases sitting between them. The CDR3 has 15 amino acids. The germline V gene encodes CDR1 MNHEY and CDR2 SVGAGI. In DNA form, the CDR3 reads TGTGCCAGCAGTTACGAGTACGACGGAAACACTGAAGCTTTCTTT. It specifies CASSYEYDGNTEAFF.

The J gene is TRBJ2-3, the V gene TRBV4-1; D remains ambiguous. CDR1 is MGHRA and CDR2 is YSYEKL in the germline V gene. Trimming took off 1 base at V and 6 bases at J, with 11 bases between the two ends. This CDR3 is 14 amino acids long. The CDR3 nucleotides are TGCGCCAGCAGCCAAGGGGTAGGGATGGATACGCAGTATTTT. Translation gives CASSQGVGMDTQYF.

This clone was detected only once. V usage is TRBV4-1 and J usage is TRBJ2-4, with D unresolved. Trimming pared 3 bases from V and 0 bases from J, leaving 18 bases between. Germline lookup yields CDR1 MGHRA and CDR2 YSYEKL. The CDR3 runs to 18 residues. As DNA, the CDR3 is TGCGCCAGCAGCCACGACATCGTTGCTTCACTAGCCAAAAACATTCAGTACTTC. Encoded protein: CASSHDIVASLAKNIQYF.

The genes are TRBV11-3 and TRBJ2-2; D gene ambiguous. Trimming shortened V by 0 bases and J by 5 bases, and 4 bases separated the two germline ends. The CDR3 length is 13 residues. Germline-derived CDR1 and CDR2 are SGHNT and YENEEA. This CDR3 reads CASSLDRTGELFF. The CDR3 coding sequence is TGTGCCAGCAGCTTAGACAGAACCGGGGAGCTGTTTTTT.

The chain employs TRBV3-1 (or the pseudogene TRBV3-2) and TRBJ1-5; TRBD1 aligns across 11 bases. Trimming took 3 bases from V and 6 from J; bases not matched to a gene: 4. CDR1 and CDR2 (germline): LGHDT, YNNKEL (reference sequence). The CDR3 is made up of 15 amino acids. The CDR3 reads CASSHGQGAGQPQHF. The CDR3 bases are TGTGCCAGCAGCCACGGACAGGGGGCCGGTCAGCCCCAGCATTTT.

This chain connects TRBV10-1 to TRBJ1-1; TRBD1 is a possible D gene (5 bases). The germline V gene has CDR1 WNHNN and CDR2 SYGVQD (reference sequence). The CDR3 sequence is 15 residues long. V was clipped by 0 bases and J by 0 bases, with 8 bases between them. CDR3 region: CASSESAGMNTEAFF. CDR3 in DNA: TGCGCCAGCAGTGAGTCCGCAGGGATGAACACTGAAGCTTTCTTT.

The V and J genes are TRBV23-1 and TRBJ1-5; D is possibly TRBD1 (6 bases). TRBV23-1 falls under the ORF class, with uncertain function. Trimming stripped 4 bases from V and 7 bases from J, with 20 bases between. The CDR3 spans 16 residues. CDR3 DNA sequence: TGCGCCAGCAGTCTTTGGGGGCGGCCTGCTTTCCAGCCCCAGCATTTT. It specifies CASSLWGRPAFQPQHF.

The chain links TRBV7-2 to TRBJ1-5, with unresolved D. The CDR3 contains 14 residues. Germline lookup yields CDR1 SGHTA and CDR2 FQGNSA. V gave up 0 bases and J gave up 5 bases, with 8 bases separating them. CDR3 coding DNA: TGTGCCAGCAGCTTAGCTCGCGGTGATCAGCCCCAGCATTTT. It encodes CASSLARGDQPQHF.